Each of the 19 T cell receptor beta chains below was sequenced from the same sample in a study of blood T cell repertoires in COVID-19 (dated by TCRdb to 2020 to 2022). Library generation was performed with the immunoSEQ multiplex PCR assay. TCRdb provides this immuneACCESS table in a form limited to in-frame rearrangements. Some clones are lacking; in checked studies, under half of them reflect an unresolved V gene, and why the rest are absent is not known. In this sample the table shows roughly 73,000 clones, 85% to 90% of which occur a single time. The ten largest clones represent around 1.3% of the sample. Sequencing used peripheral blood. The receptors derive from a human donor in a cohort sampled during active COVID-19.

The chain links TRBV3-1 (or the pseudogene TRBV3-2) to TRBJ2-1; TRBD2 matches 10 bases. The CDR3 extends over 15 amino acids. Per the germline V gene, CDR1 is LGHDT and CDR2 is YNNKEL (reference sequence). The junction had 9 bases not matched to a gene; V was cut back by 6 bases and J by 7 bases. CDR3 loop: CASSPKGTSANEQFF. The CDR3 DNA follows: TGTGCCAGCAGTCCTAAGGGGACTAGCGCGAATGAGCAGTTCTTC.

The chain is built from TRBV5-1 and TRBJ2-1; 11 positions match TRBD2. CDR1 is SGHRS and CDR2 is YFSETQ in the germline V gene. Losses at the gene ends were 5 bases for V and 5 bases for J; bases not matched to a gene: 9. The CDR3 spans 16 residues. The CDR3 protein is CASSLEGTSGNNEQFF. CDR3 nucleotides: TGCGCCAGCAGTCTCGAAGGGACTAGCGGAAACAATGAGCAGTTCTTC.

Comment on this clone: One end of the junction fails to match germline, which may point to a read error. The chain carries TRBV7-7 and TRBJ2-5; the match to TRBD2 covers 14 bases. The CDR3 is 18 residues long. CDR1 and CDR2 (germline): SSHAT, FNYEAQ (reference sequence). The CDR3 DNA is TGTGCTAGCAGCTTAGGACTAGCGGGAGGAAGCGGAGTGGAGACCCAGTACTTC. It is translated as CASSLGLAGGSGVETQYF.

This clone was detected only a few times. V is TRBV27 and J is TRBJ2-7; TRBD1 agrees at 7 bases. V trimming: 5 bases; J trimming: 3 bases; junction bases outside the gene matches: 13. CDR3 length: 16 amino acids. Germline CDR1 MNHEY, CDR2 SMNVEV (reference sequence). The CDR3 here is CASSQTSGQIVYEQYF. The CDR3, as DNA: TGTGCCAGCAGTCAAACCTCGGGACAGATCGTCTACGAGCAGTACTTC.

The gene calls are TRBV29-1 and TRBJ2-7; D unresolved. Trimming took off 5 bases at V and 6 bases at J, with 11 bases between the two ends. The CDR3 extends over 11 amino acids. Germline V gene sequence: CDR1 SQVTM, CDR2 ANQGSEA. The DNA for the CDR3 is TGCAGCGTTCGAAAAGCCTCCGAGCAGTACTTC. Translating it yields CSVRKASEQYF.

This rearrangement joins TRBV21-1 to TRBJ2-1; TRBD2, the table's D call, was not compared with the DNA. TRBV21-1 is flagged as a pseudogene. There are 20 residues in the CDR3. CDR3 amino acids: CASSKALTGLAGGPYNEQFF. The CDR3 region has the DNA TGTGCCAGCAGCAAAGCGCTTACGGGACTAGCGGGAGGGCCCTACAATGAGCAGTTCTTC.

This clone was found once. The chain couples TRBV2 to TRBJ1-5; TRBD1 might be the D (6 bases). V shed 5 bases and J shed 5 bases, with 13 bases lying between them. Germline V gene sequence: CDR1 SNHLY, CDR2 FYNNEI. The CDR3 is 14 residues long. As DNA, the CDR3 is TGTGCCAGCAGTCCACAGGGTATCGATCAGCCCCAGCATTTT. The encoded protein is CASSPQGIDQPQHF.

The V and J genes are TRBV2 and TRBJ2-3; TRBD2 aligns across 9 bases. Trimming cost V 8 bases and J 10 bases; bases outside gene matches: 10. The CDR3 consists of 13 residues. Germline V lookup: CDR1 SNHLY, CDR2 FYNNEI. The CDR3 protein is CASSGTSRHSQYF. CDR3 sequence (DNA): TGTGCCAGCTCCGGGACTAGCCGACATTCGCAGTATTTT.

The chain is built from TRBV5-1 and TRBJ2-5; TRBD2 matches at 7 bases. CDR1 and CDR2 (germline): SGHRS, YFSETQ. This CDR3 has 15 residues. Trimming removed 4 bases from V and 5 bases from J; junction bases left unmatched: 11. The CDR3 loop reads CASSAAGVSGETQYF. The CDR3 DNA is TGCGCCAGCAGCGCGGCGGGGGTTTCGGGGGAGACCCAGTACTTC.

CDR3 bases: TGTGCCACCAGTGACTGGGACAGGGCGACAGGCTACACCTTC. Amino acid sequence: CATSDWDRATGYTF. J is TRBJ1-2 and V is TRBV24-1; 9 bases match TRBD1. J lost 8 bases, V lost 4 bases, and 7 bases had no gene match. From germline, CDR1 is KGHDR and CDR2 SFDVKD. This CDR3 has 14 residues.

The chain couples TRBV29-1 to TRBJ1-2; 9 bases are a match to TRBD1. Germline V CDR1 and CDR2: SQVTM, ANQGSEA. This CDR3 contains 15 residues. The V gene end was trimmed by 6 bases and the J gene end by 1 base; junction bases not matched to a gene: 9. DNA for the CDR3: TGCAGCGTAAAACCCGGGACAGGGCTTAACTATGGCTACACCTTC. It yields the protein CSVKPGTGLNYGYTF.

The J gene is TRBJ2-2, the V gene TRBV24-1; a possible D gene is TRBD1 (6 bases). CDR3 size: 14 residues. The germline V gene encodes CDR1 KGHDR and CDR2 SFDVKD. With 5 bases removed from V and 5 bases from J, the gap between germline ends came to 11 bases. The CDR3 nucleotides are TGTGCCACCAGTGCCCGAGGGGGAACCGGGGAGCTGTTTTTT. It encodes CATSARGGTGELFF.

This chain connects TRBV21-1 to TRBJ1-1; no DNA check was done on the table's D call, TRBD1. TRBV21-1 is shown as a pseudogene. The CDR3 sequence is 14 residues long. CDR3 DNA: TGTGCCAGCGGACTGACAGGGGCTGGCACTGAAGCTTTCTTT. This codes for CASGLTGAGTEAFF.

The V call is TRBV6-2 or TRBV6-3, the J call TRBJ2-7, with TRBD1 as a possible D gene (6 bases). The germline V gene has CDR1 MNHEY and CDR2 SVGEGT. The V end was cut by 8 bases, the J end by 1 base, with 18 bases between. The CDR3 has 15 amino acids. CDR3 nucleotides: TGTGCCAGCCGCCTGGGTAGAGGGGGTTCCTACGAGCAGTACTTC. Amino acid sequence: CASRLGRGGSYEQYF.

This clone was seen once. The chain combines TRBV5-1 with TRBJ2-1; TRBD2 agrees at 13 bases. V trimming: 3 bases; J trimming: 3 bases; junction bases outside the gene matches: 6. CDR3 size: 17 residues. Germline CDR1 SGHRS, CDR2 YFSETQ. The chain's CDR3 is CASSSGRLAGGYNEQFF. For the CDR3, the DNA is TGCGCCAGCAGCTCGGGTAGACTAGCGGGGGGCTACAATGAGCAGTTCTTC.

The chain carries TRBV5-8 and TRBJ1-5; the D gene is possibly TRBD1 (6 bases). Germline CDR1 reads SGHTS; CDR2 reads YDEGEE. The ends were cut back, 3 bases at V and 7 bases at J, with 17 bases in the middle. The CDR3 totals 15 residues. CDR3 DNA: TGTGCCAGCAGCTCAGGGGTTACCCTCGGCCAGCCCCAGCATTTT. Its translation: CASSSGVTLGQPQHF. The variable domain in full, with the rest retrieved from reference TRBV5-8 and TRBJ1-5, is EAGVTQSPTHLIKTRGQQATLRCSPISGHTSVYWYQQALGLGLQFLLWYDEGEERNRGNFPPRFSGRQFPNYSSELNVNALELEDSALYLCASSSGVTLGQPQHFGDGTRLSIL.

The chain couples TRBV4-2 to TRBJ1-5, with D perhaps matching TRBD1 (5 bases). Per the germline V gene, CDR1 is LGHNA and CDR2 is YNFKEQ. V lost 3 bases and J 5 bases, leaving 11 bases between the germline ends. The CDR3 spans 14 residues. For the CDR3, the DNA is TGTGCCAGCAGCCAGGGAGCGGGGGATCAGCCCCAGCATTTT. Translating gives CASSQGAGDQPQHF.

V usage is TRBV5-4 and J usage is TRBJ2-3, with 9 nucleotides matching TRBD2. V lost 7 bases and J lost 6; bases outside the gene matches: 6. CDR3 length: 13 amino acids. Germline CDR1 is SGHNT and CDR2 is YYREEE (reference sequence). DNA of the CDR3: TGTGCCAGCCGCTCAAGCGGGAGGGATACGCAGTATTTT. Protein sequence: CASRSSGRDTQYF.

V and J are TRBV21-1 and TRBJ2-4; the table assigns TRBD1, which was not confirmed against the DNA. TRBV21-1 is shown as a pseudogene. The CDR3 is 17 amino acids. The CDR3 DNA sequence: TGTGCCAGCAGCGAAAAAGGGGACAAACTAGCCAAAAACATTCAGTACTTC. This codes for CASSEKGDKLAKNIQYF.